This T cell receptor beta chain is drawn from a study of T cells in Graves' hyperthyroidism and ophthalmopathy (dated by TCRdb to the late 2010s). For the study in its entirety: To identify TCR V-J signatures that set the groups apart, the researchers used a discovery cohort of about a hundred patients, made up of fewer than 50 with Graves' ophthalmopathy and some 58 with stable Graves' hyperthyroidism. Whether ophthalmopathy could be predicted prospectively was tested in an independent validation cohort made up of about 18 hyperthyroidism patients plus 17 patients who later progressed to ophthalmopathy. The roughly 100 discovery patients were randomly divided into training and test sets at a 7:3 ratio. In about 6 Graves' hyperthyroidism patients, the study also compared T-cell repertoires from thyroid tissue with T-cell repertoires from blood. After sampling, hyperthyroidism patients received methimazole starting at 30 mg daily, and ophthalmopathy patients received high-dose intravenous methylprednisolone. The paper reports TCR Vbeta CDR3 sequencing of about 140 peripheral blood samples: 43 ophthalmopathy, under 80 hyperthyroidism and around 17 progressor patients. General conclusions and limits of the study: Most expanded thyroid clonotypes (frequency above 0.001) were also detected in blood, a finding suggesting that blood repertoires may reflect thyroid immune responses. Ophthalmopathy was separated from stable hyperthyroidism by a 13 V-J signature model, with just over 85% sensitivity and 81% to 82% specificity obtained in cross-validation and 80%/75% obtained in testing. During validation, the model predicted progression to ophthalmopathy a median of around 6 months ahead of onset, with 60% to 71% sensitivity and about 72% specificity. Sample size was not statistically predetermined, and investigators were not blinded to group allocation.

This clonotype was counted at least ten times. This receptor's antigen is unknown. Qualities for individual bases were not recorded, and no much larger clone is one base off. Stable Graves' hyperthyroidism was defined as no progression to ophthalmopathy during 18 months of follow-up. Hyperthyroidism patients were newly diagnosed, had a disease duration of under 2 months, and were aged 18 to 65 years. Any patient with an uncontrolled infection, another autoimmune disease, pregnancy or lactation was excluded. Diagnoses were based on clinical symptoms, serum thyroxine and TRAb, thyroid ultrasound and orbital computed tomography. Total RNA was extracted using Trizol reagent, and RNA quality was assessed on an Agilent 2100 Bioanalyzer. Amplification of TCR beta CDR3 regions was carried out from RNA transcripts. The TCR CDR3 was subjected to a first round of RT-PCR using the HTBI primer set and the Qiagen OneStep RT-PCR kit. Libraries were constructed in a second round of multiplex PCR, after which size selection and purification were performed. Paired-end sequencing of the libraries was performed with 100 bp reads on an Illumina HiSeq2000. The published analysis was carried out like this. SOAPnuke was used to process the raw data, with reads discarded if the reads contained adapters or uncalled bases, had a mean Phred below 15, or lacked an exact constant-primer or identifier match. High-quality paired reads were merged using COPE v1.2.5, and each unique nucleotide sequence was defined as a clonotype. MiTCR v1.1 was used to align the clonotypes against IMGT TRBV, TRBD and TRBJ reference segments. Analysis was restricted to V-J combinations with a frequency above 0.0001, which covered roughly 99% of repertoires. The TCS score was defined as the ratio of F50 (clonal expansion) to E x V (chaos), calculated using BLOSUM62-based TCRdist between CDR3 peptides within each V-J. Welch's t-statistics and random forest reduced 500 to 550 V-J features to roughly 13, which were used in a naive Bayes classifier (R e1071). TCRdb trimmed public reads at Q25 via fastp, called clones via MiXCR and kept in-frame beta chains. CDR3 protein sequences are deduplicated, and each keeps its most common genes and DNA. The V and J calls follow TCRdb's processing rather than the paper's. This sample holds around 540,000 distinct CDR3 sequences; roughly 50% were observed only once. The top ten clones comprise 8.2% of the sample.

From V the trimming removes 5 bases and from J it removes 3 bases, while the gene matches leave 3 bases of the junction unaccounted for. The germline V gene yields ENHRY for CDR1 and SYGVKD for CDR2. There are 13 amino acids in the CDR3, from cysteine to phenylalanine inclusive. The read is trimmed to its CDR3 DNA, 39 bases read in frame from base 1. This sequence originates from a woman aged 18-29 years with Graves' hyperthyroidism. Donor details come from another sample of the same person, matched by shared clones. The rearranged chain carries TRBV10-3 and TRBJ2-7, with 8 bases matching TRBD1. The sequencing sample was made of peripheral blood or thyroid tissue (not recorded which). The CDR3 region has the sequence CAISPGQDYEQYF. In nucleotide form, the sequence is TGTGCCATCAGTCCGGGACAGGACTACGAGCAGTACTTC.